This T cell receptor (beta chain) was found in a study of T cell changes during pregnancy in multiple sclerosis. The CDR3 covers 15 residues. Germline V CDR1 and CDR2: SSHAT, FNYEAQ (reference sequence). The V and J ends lost 5 bases and 7 bases, in that order; junction bases with no gene match: 10. Sequenced by immunoSEQ multiplex PCR; TCRdb stores in-frame clones only, minus some. The repertoire has about 68,000 clones, about nine tenths of them found once; the top ten carry around 1.6%. The sample here was peripheral blood, taken in the third trimester of pregnancy. The clonotype was recovered from a female donor with multiple sclerosis, enrolled in a pregnancy study. V and J are TRBV7-7 and TRBJ1-4; 7 bases agree with TRBD1. CDR3 loop: CASSLTGAGGEKLFF. The CDR3 nucleotides read TGTGCCAGCAGCCTTACAGGGGCTGGTGGTGAAAAACTGTTTTTT.